This TCR beta chain is drawn from a study of blood T cell repertoires in COVID-19 (dated by TCRdb to the early 2020s). For the wider study: Samples from collaborators originated in the United States, Italy and Spain and spanned both the acute and convalescent phases of COVID-19. Deeply sampled blood TCRbeta repertoires from subjects exposed to, actively infected with, or recovered from COVID-19 were included in the dataset. The material from the prospective study consisted of cDNA or gDNA derived from T cells, B-cell-depleted T cells, or PBMCs. HLA class I and class II types, where available, came from metadata supplied by the sample provider rather than from assay-based typing. Samples were obtained from the ongoing ImmuneRACE study (first 160 participants) and from 1,200 or so subjects provided by 6 global collaborators. The repertoires were released in a freely available public database intended as a resource for research on the immune response to SARS-CoV-2. A de-identified subject ID, COVID-19 status, age in years and sex were almost always included in the sample metadata.

In the case of this clone: Its cognate antigen has yet to be identified. The sample holds no much larger clone one base away, and base qualities are not on file.

Overall results and qualifications from the work: Clinical and demographic metadata were provided uncurated, with the amount varying by source and participant.

The immunoSEQ Assay, a bias-controlled multiplex PCR, was used to amplify TCRbeta CDR3 regions from genomic DNA. In the source study's methods: Nucleated cell counts per sample were estimated from amplification of reference gene primers within the assay. Sequence reads were collapsed and filtered to measure the absolute abundance of every unique TCRbeta CDR3 rearrangement. For each sample, productive Simpson clonality was calculated as the square root of Simpson's diversity index across productive rearrangements. The immuneACCESS repertoire file appears here via TCRdb, limited to in-frame rearrangements. These files lack a portion of the clones; in checked studies, under half of the deficit traces to unresolved V genes, and the cause of the others is not known. The DNA gave D and trimming, while V, J and clone size come from that table. The sample contains around 170,000 clones, roughly 82% of them found a single time. Of the sample, under 9.5% is held by the ten largest clones.

Participants in the prospective study were enrolled through a virtual design, were aged about 18 to 90 years, and lived in 20 to 30 United States geographic areas. In the prospective study, participants were assigned to cohorts based on the clinical history participants reported in a screening survey and a study questionnaire. For ImmuneRACE Cohort 3, a participant was defined as recovered based on two consecutive negative NP/OP PCR tests, clearance by a healthcare professional, or resolution of symptoms. Each participant in the prospective study had whole blood, serum and a nasopharyngeal or oropharyngeal swab collected by mobile phlebotomists. Prospective study participants could optionally give additional blood draws and questionnaires over a roughly 2-month period. Before DNA extraction, prospective study blood samples were shipped either frozen or at room temperature. The sample taken for sequencing was PBMCs or T cells enriched from blood (not recorded which). The clonotype comes from a woman in her twenties or thirties who had recovered from COVID-19.

The nucleotide sequence reads as follows: TGTGCCAGCAGCCGACCTCCGGGACTAGCGGGGCTTAGCACAGATACGCAGTATTTT. Its amino acids are CASSRPPGLAGLSTDTQYF. The V and J genes are TRBV27 and TRBJ2-3; 13 bases in between match TRBD2. Counted from cysteine to phenylalanine, this CDR3 has 19 amino acids. Of the read, only the CDR3 DNA is kept; its 57 bases are in frame from base 1. The germline V and J ends show losses of 6 bases and 0 bases respectively, and no gene match explains 12 bases of the junction. CDR1 and CDR2, looked up from the germline V gene (reference sequence), are MNHEY and SMNVEV.